This entry describes one T cell receptor beta chain. The entry originates in a study of blood T cell repertoires in COVID-19. CDR3 length equals 12 residues. Germline V CDR1 and CDR2: SEHNR, FQNEAQ (reference sequence). The V and J ends lost 3 bases and 6 bases respectively, with 8 bases between them. Produced via immunoSEQ multiplex PCR; TCRdb's table is partial and in-frame only. Found here are 290,000 or so clones, roughly 80% of them singletons; the top ten hold 5%. Sequencing was carried out using PBMCs or T cells enriched from blood (not recorded which). The source of this sequence is a man aged 35-49 years who had been exposed to COVID-19. The chain links TRBV7-9 to TRBJ1-1; D gene uncertain. CDR3 bases: TGTGCCAGCAGCTTTGGGAGGGCTGAAGCTTTCTTT. It specifies CASSFGRAEAFF.